This T cell receptor (beta chain) was documented in a study of shared clonotypes between healthy human individuals. Germline CDR1 is LGHNA and CDR2 is YSLEER. This CDR3 comprises 15 residues. V lost 6 bases, J lost 0 bases, and 6 bases stayed unmatched. CD45RO-negative CD8 cells positively selected for CCR7 made up the naive population, which excluded terminally differentiated effector memory CD45RA+ cells. This clone has a single count. TCRdb keeps only in-frame clones here, not all; method: immunoSEQ multiplex PCR. In the table there are some 2 million clones, about 95% of which are singletons. The sequence was obtained from a young man in good health. The sample consisted of naive CD8+ T cells sorted from blood. This sequence joins TRBV4-3 and TRBJ2-3; TRBD2 matches 7 bases. The DNA for the CDR3 is TGCGCCAGCAGTTACCTAGCGGCTAGCACAGATACGCAGTATTTT. This sequence encodes CASSYLAASTDTQYF.